The TCR beta chain described here comes from a study of cytomegalovirus exposure and HLA in healthy donors. Regarding the study as a whole: Reportedly, HLA-A and HLA-B alleles of most subjects were accurately predicted from TCR beta.

With regard to this clone: What it binds is not known.

The study ran its PCR with 60 Vbeta and 13 Jbeta primers. Assay used: immunoSEQ multiplex PCR; TCRdb lists only in-frame clones, some missing. The sample has about 150,000 clones, 82% seen once. This CDR3 has 15 amino acids. Germline CDR1 reads SGDLS; CDR2 reads YYNGEE. V lost 1 base to trimming and J lost 4 bases, with 11 bases between them. The receptor comes from a woman aged 45-65 years in good health and CMV-seropositive. The V gene is TRBV9, the J gene TRBJ2-2; maybe TRBD2 (5 bases). The specimen sequenced was PBMCs. Here the CDR3 DNA reads TGTGCCAGCAGCGTACTGGCGGAGGCCACCGGGGAGCTGTTTTTT. Its protein product is CASSVLAEATGELFF. The complete variable domain, with remaining parts taken from reference TRBV9 and TRBJ2-2, reads DSGVTQTPKHLITATGQRVTLRCSPRSGDLSVYWYQQSLDQGLQFLIQYYNGEERAKGNILERFSAQQFPDLHSELNLSSLELGDSALYFCASSVLAEATGELFFGEGSRLTVL.